This T cell receptor beta chain was profiled in a study of monozygotic twins with inflammatory bowel disease. The length of the CDR3 is 15 residues. The germline CDR1 and CDR2 sequences are MNHNS and SASEGT. From its re-call of the 5' RACE reads, TCRdb lists each CDR3 protein once, without DNA. The sample table includes approximately 120,000 distinct CDR3 sequences. V is TRBV6-1 and J is TRBJ1-3; TCRdb outputs TRBD1, but without DNA this stays unchecked. This TCR derives from a human donor with ulcerative colitis or Crohn's disease, or a healthy co-twin of an affected twin (not recorded which). Sequencing was performed on blood. CDR3: CASYDHRDGGNTIYF.